This is a list of T cell receptor beta chains from one sample in a study of blood T cells in healthy people across ages. TCRdb processed the 5' RACE reads anew with MiXCR; each CDR3 protein has one entry. The sample lists approximately 780,000 distinct CDR3 sequences, about 26% occurring once. Another study also made use of these data, one on T cells of mothers and their children.

Sequencing was carried out using blood. The receptors stem from a boy between 5 and 17 years old in good health. Each CDR3 is given with its conserved first and last residue. The D gene is left open where the match is weak. The size of a clone is reported for some rows only, either as once, few or many, or as a class for expanded clones.

clone_size,j_call,d_call,v_call,cdr3_aa,cdr3_nt
few,TRBJ2-4,.,TRBV24-1,CATSDSWSNIQYF,TGTGCCACCAGTGATTCTTGGTCAAACATTCAGTACTTC
few,TRBJ1-2,.,TRBV5-1,CASSPRPDNYGYTF,TGCGCCAGCAGCCCACGGCCAGACAACTATGGCTACACCTTC
.,TRBJ2-3,.,TRBV5-1,CASSPGQKTQYF,TGCGCCAGCAGCCCCGGACAGAAAACGCAGTATTTT
.,TRBJ2-6,.,TRBV30,CAWGTGANVLTF,TGTGCCTGGGGCACCGGGGCCAACGTCCTGACTTTC
.,TRBJ1-5,.,TRBV7-8,CASSSQSIWVGQPQHF,TGTGCCAGCAGCTCGCAATCAATTTGGGTAGGACAGCCCCAGCATTTT
many,TRBJ1-1,TRBD1,TRBV5-1,CASSYRDRGTEAFF,TGTGCCAGCAGCTACCGGGACAGGGGAACTGAAGCTTTCTTT
few,TRBJ2-1,TRBD1,TRBV20-1,CSADTHRGNSYNEQFF,TGCAGTGCTGATACCCACAGGGGCAACTCCTACAATGAGCAGTTCTTC
few,TRBJ2-5,.,TRBV5-1,CASSPGSGGGETQYF,TGCGCCAGCAGCCCAGGATCGGGGGGCGGAGAGACCCAGTACTTC
few,TRBJ2-3,TRBD2,TRBV7-8,CASGHKGGGVTDTQYF,TGTGCCAGCGGCCACAAGGGCGGGGGGGTCACAGATACGCAGTATTTT
.,TRBJ1-2,.,TRBV5-1,CASSPDNSYGYTF,TGCGCCAGCAGCCCCGATAACTCCTATGGCTACACCTTC
.,TRBJ2-1,TRBD1,TRBV6-2/TRBV6-3,CASSSPGDRGLYNEQFF,TGTGCCAGCAGCTCTCCTGGCGACAGGGGGCTTTACAATGAGCAGTTCTTC
.,TRBJ2-3,TRBD2,TRBV7-9,CASSPRSGGARDTQYF,TGTGCCAGCAGCCCTCGAAGCGGGGGGGCGAGGGATACGCAGTATTTT
.,TRBJ2-5,.,TRBV20-1,CSARVPRRGQETQYF,TGCAGTGCTAGAGTTCCGAGACGCGGCCAAGAGACCCAGTACTTC
few,TRBJ2-5,TRBD2,TRBV4-2,CASSPDGRGGYRETQYF,TGTGCCAGCAGCCCTGATGGGCGGGGGGGCTATCGAGAGACCCAGTACTTC
few,TRBJ2-1,.,TRBV7-2,CASSLAYRPAEQFF,TGTGCCAGCAGCTTAGCGTACAGACCCGCTGAGCAGTTCTTC
.,TRBJ2-5,.,TRBV12-3/TRBV12-4,CASSLLDMRGETQYF,TGTGCCAGCAGTCTACTTGATATGAGGGGAGAGACCCAGTACTTC
.,TRBJ2-7,.,TRBV12-5,CASQALTYEQYF,TGTGCTAGTCAAGCACTAACCTACGAGCAGTACTTC
few,TRBJ1-4,.,TRBV29-1,CSIGRGGDYEKLFF,TGCAGCATCGGGCGAGGAGGGGATTATGAAAAACTGTTTTTT
.,TRBJ1-6,TRBD1,TRBV20-1,CSARVLATGSSPLHF,TGCAGTGCTAGAGTCCTCGCGACAGGGAGTTCACCCCTCCACTTT
.,TRBJ1-1,.,TRBV3-1,CASSQRDRTEAFF,TGTGCCAGCAGCCAAAGGGATAGGACCGAAGCCTTCTTT
.,TRBJ1-5,TRBD1,TRBV20-1,CSASTGDQPQHF,TGCAGTGCTAGTACAGGGGATCAGCCCCAGCATTTT
few,TRBJ1-4,TRBD1,TRBV6-1,CASRPGQGASGNEKLFF,TGTGCCAGCAGGCCGGGACAGGGGGCCAGCGGGAATGAAAAACTGTTTTTT
.,TRBJ1-3,TRBD1,TRBV25-1,CATQGAKGNTIYF,TGTGCCACCCAGGGGGCGAAAGGAAACACCATATATTTT
.,TRBJ1-2,.,TRBV3-1,CASSQDSAELYGYTF,TGTGCCAGCAGCCAAGACTCGGCAGAACTCTATGGCTACACCTTC
few,TRBJ2-2,.,TRBV6-2/TRBV6-3,CASSYFGTGAGELFF,TGTGCCAGCAGTTACTTCGGAACGGGAGCCGGGGAGCTGTTTTTT
few,TRBJ2-1,TRBD2,TRBV19,CASSERGGQFF,TGTGCCAGTAGTGAGCGGGGGGGGCAGTTCTTC
.,TRBJ2-1,.,TRBV20-1,CSAPSDGDEQFF,TGCAGTGCGCCGTCAGACGGGGATGAGCAGTTCTTC
.,TRBJ2-5,.,TRBV28,CASSSPAGTETQYF,TGTGCCAGCAGTTCCCCGGCGGGCACAGAGACCCAGTACTTC
.,TRBJ2-6,.,TRBV5-1,CASSQTLSGANVLTF,TGCGCCAGCAGCCAGACTCTCTCTGGGGCCAACGTCCTGACTTTC
few,TRBJ1-2,TRBD1,TRBV5-1,CASSLMPRDREGPYGYTF,TGCGCCAGCAGCTTGATGCCCCGAGACAGGGAAGGTCCCTATGGCTACACCTTC
few,TRBJ2-1,TRBD2,TRBV2,CASSVGLAGRNEQFF,TGTGCCAGCAGCGTCGGCCTAGCGGGGAGGAATGAGCAGTTCTTC
.,TRBJ1-2,.,TRBV6-5,CASSRGPTGIDGYTF,TGTGCCAGCAGCCGCGGTCCCACAGGGATCGATGGCTACACCTTC
few,TRBJ2-3,TRBD2,TRBV20-1,CSARISGLPDTQYF,TGCAGTGCTAGAATTTCGGGACTACCGGATACGCAGTATTTT
.,TRBJ1-2,.,TRBV29-1,CSASLRDRPYYGYTF,TGCAGCGCCTCACTACGTGACAGACCGTACTATGGCTACACCTTC
.,TRBJ1-1,.,TRBV6-5,CASRPPGHNMNTEAFF,TGTGCCAGCAGGCCCCCGGGACACAATATGAACACTGAAGCTTTCTTT
.,TRBJ2-1,.,TRBV5-1,CASSWGGEAYNEQFF,TGCGCCAGCAGCTGGGGCGGGGAAGCCTACAATGAGCAGTTCTTC
few,TRBJ2-5,.,TRBV5-6,CASSSGTSLGETQYF,TGTGCCAGCAGCTCCGGGACGTCCCTGGGGGAGACCCAGTACTTC
few,TRBJ2-3,TRBD2,TRBV7-3,CASSGLAGGHSTDTQYF,TGTGCCAGCAGCGGACTAGCGGGGGGGCATAGCACAGATACGCAGTATTTT
few,TRBJ2-1,TRBD2,TRBV6-5,CASRRSGGKGEQFF,TGTGCCAGCCGAAGATCGGGGGGTAAGGGTGAGCAGTTCTTC
.,TRBJ2-5,.,TRBV20-1,CSAHGRETQYF,TGCAGTGCTCACGGAAGAGAGACCCAGTACTTC
.,TRBJ1-2,.,TRBV13,CASSWSGVGYGYTF,TGTGCCAGCAGCTGGTCCGGGGTCGGCTATGGCTACACCTTC
.,TRBJ1-6,.,TRBV7-9,CATDERTTSPLHF,TGTGCGACCGATGAAAGGACGACTTCACCCCTCCACTTT
.,TRBJ1-4,TRBD1,TRBV7-9,CASSTSGGSNEKLFF,TGTGCCAGCAGTACCTCAGGGGGGTCTAATGAAAAACTGTTTTTT
.,TRBJ1-1,.,TRBV7-9,CASSGSGSTEAFF,TGTGCCAGCAGCGGCTCTGGAAGTACTGAAGCTTTCTTT